The present TCR beta chain was sequenced within a study of blood T cells in healthy people across ages. This clonotype was found a few times. Its antigen remains unidentified. V gave up 2 bases and J gave up 8 bases; unmatched junction bases: 2. Per germline, CDR1 SGHNT and CDR2 YYREEE (reference sequence). The length of the CDR3 is 13 residues. It was approximately 10 milliliters of peripheral blood that were drawn from each donor. Primed by a sample-barcoded 5' primer and a J-beta primer mix, a second PCR proceeded for roughly 6 to 12 cycles. Each cDNA molecule carried a tag from a template-switch adaptor that contained 12 random nucleotides. TCRdb itself ran the 5' RACE reads through MiXCR, one entry per CDR3 protein. There are some 1.5 million distinct CDR3 sequences in the sample; 28% occur only once, and roughly 8% lies in the top ten. Broader study findings: Measured against age, TCR beta diversity per million T cells decreased in a roughly linear manner.

The clonotype comes from a young woman in good health. Sequenced sample: blood. This chain links TRBV5-4 with TRBJ2-1; 9 bases are shared with TRBD2. In nucleotides, the CDR3 is TGTGCCAGCAGCTTTAGCGGGAGCGATGAGCAGTTCTTC. Translation gives CASSFSGSDEQFF.